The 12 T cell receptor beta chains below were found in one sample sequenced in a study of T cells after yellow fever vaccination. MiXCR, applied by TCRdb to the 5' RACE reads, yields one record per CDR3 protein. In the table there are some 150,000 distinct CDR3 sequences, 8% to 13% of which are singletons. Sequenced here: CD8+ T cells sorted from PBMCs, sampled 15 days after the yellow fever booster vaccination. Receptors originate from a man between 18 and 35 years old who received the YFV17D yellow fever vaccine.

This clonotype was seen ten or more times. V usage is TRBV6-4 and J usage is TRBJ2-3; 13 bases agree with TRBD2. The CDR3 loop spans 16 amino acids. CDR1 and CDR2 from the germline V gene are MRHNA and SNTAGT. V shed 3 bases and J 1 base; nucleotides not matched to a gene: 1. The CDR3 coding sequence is TGTGCCAGCAGTGAGGGGACTAGCGGGGGCACAGATACGCAGTATTTT. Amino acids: CASSEGTSGGTDTQYF.

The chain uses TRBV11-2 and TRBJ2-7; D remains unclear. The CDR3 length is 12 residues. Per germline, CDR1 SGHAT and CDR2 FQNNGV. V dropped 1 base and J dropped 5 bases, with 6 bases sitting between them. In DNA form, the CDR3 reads TGTGCCAGCAGCTTAGTAGAACACGAGCAGTACTTC. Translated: CASSLVEHEQYF.

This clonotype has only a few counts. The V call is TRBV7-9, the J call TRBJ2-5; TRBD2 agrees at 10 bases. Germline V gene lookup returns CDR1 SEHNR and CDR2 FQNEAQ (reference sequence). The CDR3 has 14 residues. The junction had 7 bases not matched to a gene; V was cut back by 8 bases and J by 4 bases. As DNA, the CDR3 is TGTGCCAGCCAAGGACTAGCGGCCTCAGAGACCCAGTACTTC. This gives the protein CASQGLAASETQYF.

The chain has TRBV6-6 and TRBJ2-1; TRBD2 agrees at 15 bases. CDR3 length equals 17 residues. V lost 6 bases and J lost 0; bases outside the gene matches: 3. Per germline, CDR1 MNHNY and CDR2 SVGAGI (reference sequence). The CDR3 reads CASRGLAGGSSYNEQFF. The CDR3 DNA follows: TGTGCCAGCAGGGGACTAGCGGGGGGCAGCTCCTACAATGAGCAGTTCTTC.

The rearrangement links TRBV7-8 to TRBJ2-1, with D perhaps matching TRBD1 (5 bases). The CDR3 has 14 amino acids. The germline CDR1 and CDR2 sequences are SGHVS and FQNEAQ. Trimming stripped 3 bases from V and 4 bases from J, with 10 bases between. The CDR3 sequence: CASSFRVGYNEQFF. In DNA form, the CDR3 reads TGTGCCAGCAGCTTCAGGGTTGGGTACAATGAGCAGTTCTTC.

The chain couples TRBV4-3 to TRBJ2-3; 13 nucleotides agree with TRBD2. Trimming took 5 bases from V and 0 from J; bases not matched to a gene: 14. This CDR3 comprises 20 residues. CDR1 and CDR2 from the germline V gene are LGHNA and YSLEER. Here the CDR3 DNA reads TGCGCCAGCAGCGTACACACCGGGACTAGCGGGGTTCCTAGCACAGATACGCAGTATTTT. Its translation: CASSVHTGTSGVPSTDTQYF.

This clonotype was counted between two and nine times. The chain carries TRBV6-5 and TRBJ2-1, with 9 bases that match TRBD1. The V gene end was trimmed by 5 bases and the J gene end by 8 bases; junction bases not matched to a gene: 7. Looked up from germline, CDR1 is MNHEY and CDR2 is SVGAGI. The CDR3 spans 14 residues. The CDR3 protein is CASSLGTGRYEQFF. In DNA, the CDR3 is TGTGCCAGCAGTCTCGGGACAGGGAGGTATGAGCAGTTCTTC.

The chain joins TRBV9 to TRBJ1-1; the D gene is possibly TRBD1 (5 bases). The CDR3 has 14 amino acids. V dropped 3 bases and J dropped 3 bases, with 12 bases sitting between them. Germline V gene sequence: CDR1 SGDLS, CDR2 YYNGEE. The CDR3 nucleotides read TGTGCCAGCAGCGCGGGGTCGGGGGACACTGAAGCTTTCTTT. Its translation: CASSAGSGDTEAFF.

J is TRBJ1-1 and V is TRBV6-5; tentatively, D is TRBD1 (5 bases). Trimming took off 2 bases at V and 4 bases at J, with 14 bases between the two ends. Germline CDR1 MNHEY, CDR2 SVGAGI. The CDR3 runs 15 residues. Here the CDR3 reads CASSYKASGLTEAFF. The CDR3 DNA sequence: TGTGCCAGCAGTTACAAGGCGTCAGGGCTCACTGAAGCTTTCTTT.

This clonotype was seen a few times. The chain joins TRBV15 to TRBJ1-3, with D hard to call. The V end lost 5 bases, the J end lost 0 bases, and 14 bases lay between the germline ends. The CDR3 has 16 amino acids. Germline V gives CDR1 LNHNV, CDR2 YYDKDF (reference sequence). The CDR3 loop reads CATSALDGFSGNTIYF. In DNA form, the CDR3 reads TGTGCCACCAGCGCCCTAGACGGGTTCTCTGGAAACACCATATATTTT.

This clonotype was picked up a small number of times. Here the CDR3 DNA reads TGTGCCAGCAGCTTATCTGAAGGGGAGGTCAAAAACATTCAGTACTTC. Translated, it gives CASSLSEGEVKNIQYF. The chain couples TRBV7-9 to TRBJ2-4; D perhaps matches TRBD2 (6 bases). The CDR3 has 16 amino acids. CDR1 is SEHNR, CDR2 FQNEAQ, per germline (reference sequence). Deletions cut 2 bases from V and 3 bases from J, with 14 bases between.

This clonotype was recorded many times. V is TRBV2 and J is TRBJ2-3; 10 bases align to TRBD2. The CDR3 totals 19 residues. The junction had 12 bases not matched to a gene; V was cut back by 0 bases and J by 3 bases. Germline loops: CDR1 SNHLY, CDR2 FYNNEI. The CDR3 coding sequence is TGTGCCAGCAGTGAAGCCGGCCTCCACGAACTAGCGGGGACAGATACGCAGTATTTT. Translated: CASSEAGLHELAGTDTQYF.